This T cell receptor beta chain was observed in a study of STAT5B mutations in CD4+ large granular lymphocyte leukemia (dated by TCRdb to the early 2020s). The study in broad terms: Among the healthy controls, the CDR3 'QG' motif was associated with a particular HLA allele. Flow cytometry on FACSCanto II or FACSVerse showed that the purified fractions were more than 95% pure among lymphocytes. The study compared the TCRbeta repertoires of patients with CD4+ T-cell large granular lymphocyte leukemia against the TCRbeta repertoires of healthy blood donors.

The germline V gene provides CDR1 SGHAT and CDR2 FQNNGV. The CDR3 goes from the cysteine to the phenylalanine over 15 residues. CDR3 DNA is the only sequence kept; it has 45 bases, read in frame from the first base. Unmatched junction bases come to 5, with V trimmed by 4 bases and J by 0 bases. The healthy controls were 37 blood donors, and the buffy coats of these donors were supplied by the Finnish Red Cross blood service. All TCR-sequenced material derived from peripheral blood: patient blood samples and healthy donor buffy coats. Ficoll-Hypaque gradient centrifugation was used to isolate peripheral blood mononuclear cells. Magnetic purification was used to isolate CD4+ cells from the buffy coats of the healthy controls. Genomic DNA was extracted using the Gentra Puregene Cell and Tissue kit, and a Qubit 2.0 fluorometer was used to quantify it. TCRbeta rearrangements were sequenced from genomic DNA using the immunoSEQ assay at survey resolution. Per the original workflow: In the TCR sequencing data, the lowest productive clonotype frequency that could be detected was 2.59 x 10-5. Only productive TCRbeta rearrangements, defined as complete and in-frame sequences, were included in the analyses. Simpson clonality, calculated in the immunoSEQ Analyzer version 3.0, was used as the measure of sample clonality. Based on frequency, clones were grouped as very rare, small, medium, large (1-20%) or hyperexpanded (>20%). Generation probabilities were estimated with OLGA 1.2.3, V-gene circos plots were generated with VDJtools, specificities were searched for in VDJdb, and CDR3 motifs were identified with GLIPH. Here the immuneACCESS table is served through TCRdb, limited to in-frame sequences with V and J called. Missing clones are a known gap in these copies; in checked studies unresolved V genes cover under half, and the rest lacks a known reason. V and J calls and clone size are copied from that table; D and trimming were computed from the DNA. The sample table records approximately 35,000 clones; about four fifths of these occur just once. Approximately 2% of the sample belongs to the ten largest clones.

Study-wide findings and limitations: Enrichment of TRBV06-family usage was observed among the top patient clones (8/27) relative to healthy controls (2/35). The main leukemic clonotypes were found to be private to each patient, although around 26% of the main leukemic clonotypes were detected at low frequency in the non-leukemic repertoires of other patients. The data were not HLA-matched, and the higher clonality in CD4+ T-LGLL than in CD8+ T-LGLL could be due to the relatively small sample size. CD4-sorted patient repertoires appeared more clonal than healthy CD4+ repertoires, and this difference persisted after removing the putative leukemic clones.

This clone was detected once. Its antigen is still unknown. Per-nucleotide qualities are absent, and no much larger clonotype sits a single base away. The sequenced sample consisted of CD4+ T cells from blood buffy coats. The TCR was taken from a human donor in good health. The chain is encoded by TRBV11-2 joined to TRBJ2-7; the junction holds 8 bases that match TRBD1. The CDR3 reads CASSSPTGASYEQYF. The sequenced DNA is TGTGCCAGCAGCTCCCCGACAGGGGCCTCCTACGAGCAGTACTTC.